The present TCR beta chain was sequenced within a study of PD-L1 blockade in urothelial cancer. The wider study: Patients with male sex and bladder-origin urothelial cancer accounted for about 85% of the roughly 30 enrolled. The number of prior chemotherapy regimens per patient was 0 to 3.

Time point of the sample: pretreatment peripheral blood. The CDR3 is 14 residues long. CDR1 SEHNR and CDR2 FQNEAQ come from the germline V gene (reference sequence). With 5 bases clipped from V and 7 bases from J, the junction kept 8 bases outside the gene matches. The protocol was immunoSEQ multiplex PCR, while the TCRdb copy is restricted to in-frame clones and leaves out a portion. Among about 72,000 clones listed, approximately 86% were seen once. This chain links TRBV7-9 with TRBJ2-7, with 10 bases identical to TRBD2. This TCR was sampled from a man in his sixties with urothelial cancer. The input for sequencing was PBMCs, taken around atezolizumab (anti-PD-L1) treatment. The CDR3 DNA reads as TGTGCCAGCAGCCGAACTAGCGGGACGGAAGAGCAGTACTTC. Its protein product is CASSRTSGTEEQYF.